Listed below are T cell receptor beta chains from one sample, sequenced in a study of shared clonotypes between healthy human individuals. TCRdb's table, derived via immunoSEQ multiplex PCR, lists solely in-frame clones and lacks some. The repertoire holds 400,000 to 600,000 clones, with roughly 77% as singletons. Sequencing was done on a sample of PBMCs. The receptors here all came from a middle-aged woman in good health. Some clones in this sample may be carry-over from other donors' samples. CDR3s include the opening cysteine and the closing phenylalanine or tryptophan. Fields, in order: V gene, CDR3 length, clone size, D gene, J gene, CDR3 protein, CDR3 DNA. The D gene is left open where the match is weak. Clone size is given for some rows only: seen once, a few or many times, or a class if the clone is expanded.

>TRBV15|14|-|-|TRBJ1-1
CATSRDRGNTEAFF
TGTGCCACCAGCAGAGATAGGGGGAACACTGAAGCTTTCTTT
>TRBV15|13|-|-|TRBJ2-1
CATSSGMGTEQFF
TGTGCCACCAGCAGCGGGATGGGGACTGAGCAGTTCTTC
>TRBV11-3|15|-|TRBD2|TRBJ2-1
CASSLRAGAGDEQFF
TGTGCCAGCAGCTTACGGGCGGGAGCCGGGGATGAGCAGTTCTTC
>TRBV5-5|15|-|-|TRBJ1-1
CASSPLLGAGTEAFF
TGTGCCAGCAGCCCCCTCTTGGGGGCCGGCACTGAAGCTTTCTTT
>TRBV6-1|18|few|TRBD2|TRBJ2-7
CASSEVFPRLAEAYEQYF
TGTGCCAGCAGTGAAGTCTTCCCGCGACTAGCGGAGGCCTACGAGCAGTACTTC
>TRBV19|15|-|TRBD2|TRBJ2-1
CASSLLALDFNEQFF
TGTGCCAGTAGTTTACTAGCGTTAGATTTCAATGAGCAGTTCTTC
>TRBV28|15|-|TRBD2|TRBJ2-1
CASQPGGPSYNEQFF
TGTGCCAGCCAGCCGGGGGGGCCCTCCTACAATGAGCAGTTCTTC
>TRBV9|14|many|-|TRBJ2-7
CASSVEVQPYEQYF
TGTGCCAGCAGCGTAGAGGTGCAACCCTACGAGCAGTACTTC
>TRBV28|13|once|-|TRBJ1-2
CASLSGGRRGYTF
TGTGCCAGCCTTTCGGGGGGTCGGAGAGGCTACACCTTC
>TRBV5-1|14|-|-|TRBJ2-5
CASRPTGDRETQYF
TGCGCCAGCAGGCCGACAGGCGATAGGGAGACCCAGTACTTC
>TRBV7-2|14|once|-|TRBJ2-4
CASSLDPAKNIQYF
TGTGCCAGCAGCTTAGATCCAGCCAAAAACATTCAGTACTTC
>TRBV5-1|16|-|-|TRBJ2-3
CASSLEGRVVSDTQYF
TGCGCCAGCAGCTTGGAGGGCAGGGTTGTTTCAGATACGCAGTATTTT
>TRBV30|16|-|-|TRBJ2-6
CAWSAASLAGANVLTF
TGTGCCTGGAGTGCCGCAAGTTTGGCTGGGGCCAACGTCCTGACTTTC
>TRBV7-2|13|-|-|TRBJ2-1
CASSLVRSNEQFF
TGTGCCAGCAGCTTAGTAAGGAGCAATGAGCAGTTCTTC
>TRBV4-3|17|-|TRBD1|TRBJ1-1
CASSGSPMLTGGTEAFF
TGCGCCAGCAGCGGAAGCCCAATGTTGACAGGGGGTACTGAAGCTTTCTTT
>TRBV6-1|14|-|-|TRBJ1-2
CASRSSGGHYGYTF
TGTGCCAGCAGGTCGTCCGGTGGCCACTATGGCTACACCTTC
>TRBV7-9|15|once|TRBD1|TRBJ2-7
CASSARDRQHYEQYF
TGTGCCAGCAGCGCCCGGGACAGACAACACTACGAGCAGTACTTC
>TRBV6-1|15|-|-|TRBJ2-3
CAIPKGVLSTDTQYF
TGTGCCATCCCAAAGGGGGTTTTGAGCACAGATACGCAGTATTTT
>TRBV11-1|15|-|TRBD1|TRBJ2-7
CASSFGQGITYEQYF
TGTGCCAGCAGCTTCGGACAGGGGATAACCTACGAGCAGTACTTC
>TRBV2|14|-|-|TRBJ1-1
CASSDLRGNTEAFF
TGTGCCAGCAGTGACCTAAGGGGGAACACTGAAGCTTTCTTT
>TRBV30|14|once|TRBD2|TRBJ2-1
CAWRRTSSNNEQFF
TGTGCCTGGAGGAGGACTAGCAGCAACAATGAGCAGTTCTTC
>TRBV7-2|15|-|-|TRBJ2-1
CASSPSGSSYNEQFF
TGTGCCAGCAGCCCGTCCGGAAGCTCCTACAATGAGCAGTTCTTC
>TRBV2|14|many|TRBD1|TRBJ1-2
CASSLDRGPYGYTF
TGTGCCAGCAGTTTGGACAGGGGGCCCTATGGCTACACCTTC
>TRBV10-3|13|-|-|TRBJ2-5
CAISAKPEETQYF
TGTGCCATCAGTGCCAAGCCTGAAGAGACCCAGTACTTC
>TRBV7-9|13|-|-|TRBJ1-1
CASSSQKDTEAFF
TGTGCCAGCAGCTCACAGAAGGACACTGAAGCTTTCTTT
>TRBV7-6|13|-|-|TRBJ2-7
CASSLSGAYEQYF
TGTGCCAGCAGCCTAAGCGGAGCCTACGAGCAGTACTTC
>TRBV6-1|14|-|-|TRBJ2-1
CASLERGLGNEQFF
TGTGCCAGCCTGGAGAGGGGTCTGGGCAATGAGCAGTTCTTC
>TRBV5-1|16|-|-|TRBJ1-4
CASSLAPGQANEKLFF
TGCGCCAGCAGCTTGGCTCCGGGACAAGCCAATGAAAAACTGTTTTTT
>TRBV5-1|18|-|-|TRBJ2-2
CASSTLLQGSPNTGELFF
TGCGCCAGCAGCACCCTCCTACAGGGTTCCCCGAACACCGGGGAGCTGTTTTTT
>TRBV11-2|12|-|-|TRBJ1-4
CASSLGSEKLFF
TGTGCCAGCAGCCTTGGGTCCGAAAAACTGTTTTTT
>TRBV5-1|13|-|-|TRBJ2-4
CASQQGGENIQYF
TGCGCCAGCCAACAGGGAGGGGAAAACATTCAGTACTTC
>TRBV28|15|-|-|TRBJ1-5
CASRPLWRGNQPQHF
TGTGCCAGCAGGCCCTTATGGAGGGGGAATCAGCCCCAGCATTTT
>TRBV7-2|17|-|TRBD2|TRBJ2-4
CASSLVFVAGGRNIQYF
TGTGCCAGCAGCTTAGTCTTCGTGGCGGGAGGTCGGAACATTCAGTACTTC
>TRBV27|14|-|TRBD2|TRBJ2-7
CASSTSGRGYEQYF
TGTGCCAGCAGTACTAGCGGGAGAGGCTACGAGCAGTACTTC
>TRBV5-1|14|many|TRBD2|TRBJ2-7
CASSVPSSGYEQYF
TGCGCCAGCAGCGTCCCGTCTAGCGGATACGAGCAGTACTTC
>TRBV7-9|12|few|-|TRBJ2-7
CASSLQTYEQYF
TGTGCCAGCAGCCTCCAGACATACGAGCAGTACTTC
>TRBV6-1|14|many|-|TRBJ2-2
CASSEIRGPGELFF
TGTGCCAGCAGTGAGATAAGAGGGCCCGGGGAGCTGTTTTTT
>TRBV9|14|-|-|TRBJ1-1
CASSASAARTEAFF
TGTGCCAGCAGCGCTTCGGCAGCCCGAACTGAAGCTTTCTTT
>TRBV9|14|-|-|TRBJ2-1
CASSVEGGYNEQFF
TGTGCCAGCAGCGTAGAGGGGGGGTACAATGAGCAGTTCTTC
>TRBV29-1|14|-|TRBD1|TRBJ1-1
CSVHRGGVSTEAFF
TGCAGCGTACACAGGGGGGGAGTGAGCACTGAAGCTTTCTTT
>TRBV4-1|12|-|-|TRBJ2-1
CASSQAPQEQFF
TGCGCCAGCAGCCAAGCCCCTCAGGAGCAGTTCTTC
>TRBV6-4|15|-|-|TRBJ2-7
CASSARPGSAHEQYF
TGTGCCAGCAGTGCCAGACCCGGTTCAGCCCACGAGCAGTACTTC
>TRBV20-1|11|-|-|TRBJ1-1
CSQGPATEAFF
TGCAGCCAGGGCCCTGCCACTGAAGCTTTCTTT
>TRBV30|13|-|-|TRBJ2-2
CAWTRDRPGELFF
TGTGCCTGGACCCGGGACCGGCCCGGGGAGCTGTTTTTT
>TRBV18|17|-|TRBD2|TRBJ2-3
CASSPFGQGLAGSTQYF
TGTGCCAGCTCACCTTTTGGTCAAGGACTAGCGGGGAGTACGCAGTATTTT